Listed below are T cell receptor beta chains from one sample, sequenced in a study of blood T cell repertoires in COVID-19. Libraries were prepared by immunoSEQ multiplex PCR; TCRdb keeps only in-frame clonotypes and omits some of them. The sample records 250,000 to 300,000 clones, 70% to 90% being singletons. Sequencing input: peripheral blood. Receptor source: a woman aged 25 to 39 with acute or convalescent COVID-19. Both conserved end residues are part of each CDR3. The order of the fields is V gene, J gene, D gene, clone size, CDR3 protein, CDR3 DNA. D genes are given only for firm matches. Size tells how often a clone was seen (once, few, many) or the class of an expanded clone, and some rows leave it out.

>TRBV7-9|TRBJ2-1|TRBD1|NA
CASSLAEGTGGYNEQFF
TGTGCCAGCAGCTTAGCAGAAGGGACAGGGGGGTACAATGAGCAGTTCTTC
>TRBV5-1|TRBJ1-2|TRBD1|NA
CASSQGTVNGYTF
TGCGCCAGCAGCCAAGGGACAGTGAATGGCTACACCTTC
>TRBV27|TRBJ2-1|NA|NA
CASSSPRAGAYNEQFF
TGTGCCAGCAGTTCCCCCCGGGCAGGGGCCTACAATGAGCAGTTCTTC
>TRBV9|TRBJ1-4|NA|NA
CASSVDRLQEKLFF
TGTGCCAGCAGCGTCGACAGGCTGCAAGAAAAACTGTTTTTT
>TRBV7-7|TRBJ2-5|TRBD2|few
CASSPPRASGRGGHLKETQYF
TGTGCCAGCAGCCCACCCCGGGCTAGCGGGAGGGGAGGACACTTAAAAGAGACCCAGTACTTC
>TRBV11-1|TRBJ2-5|NA|NA
CASSLNRVYQETQYF
TGTGCCAGCAGCTTAAACAGGGTGTACCAAGAGACCCAGTACTTC
>TRBV10-2|TRBJ2-7|TRBD1|NA
CASSDWTGYEQYF
TGCGCCAGCAGTGACTGGACAGGCTACGAGCAGTACTTC
>TRBV6-5|TRBJ2-1|TRBD2|NA
CASSYLSGSVNEQFF
TGTGCCAGCAGTTACCTTAGCGGGAGCGTCAATGAGCAGTTCTTC
>TRBV19|TRBJ2-1|TRBD2|NA
CASTGTSAGGEQFF
TGTGCCAGTACCGGGACTAGCGCCGGCGGTGAGCAGTTCTTC
>TRBV7-2|TRBJ1-1|NA|few
CASSLAAGKGTEAFF
TGTGCCAGCAGCTTAGCGGCAGGGAAGGGCACTGAAGCTTTCTTT
>TRBV5-6|TRBJ2-5|TRBD1|NA
CASSWGQGEETQYF
TGTGCCAGCAGCTGGGGACAGGGAGAAGAGACCCAGTACTTC
>TRBV5-1|TRBJ2-1|NA|NA
CASSLEGVRRLGNEQFF
TGCGCCAGCAGCTTGGAGGGAGTAAGAAGGTTGGGGAATGAGCAGTTCTTC
>TRBV5-4|TRBJ2-1|NA|NA
CASSGARSGNEQFF
TGTGCCAGCAGCGGGGCAAGGTCAGGCAATGAGCAGTTCTTC
>TRBV25-1|TRBJ2-3|NA|NA
CASSGSRDTNTDTQYF
TGTGCCAGCAGTGGAAGCCGGGACACAAACACAGATACGCAGTATTTT
>TRBV4-2|TRBJ2-1|NA|NA
CASSRLTTGYNEQFF
TGTGCCAGCAGCCGTTTGACTACGGGGTACAATGAGCAGTTCTTC
>TRBV7-2|TRBJ1-5|NA|NA
CASSASSTGRDQPQHF
TGTGCCAGCAGCGCTAGCAGCACGGGAAGGGATCAGCCCCAGCATTTT
>TRBV9|TRBJ2-1|TRBD2|NA
CASSPSASGRSFF
TGTGCCAGCAGCCCGTCGGCTAGCGGGAGGTCGTTCTTC
>TRBV6-6|TRBJ1-5|NA|NA
CASRQTVSNQPQHF
TGTGCCAGCAGACAAACAGTTAGCAATCAGCCCCAGCATTTT
>TRBV9|TRBJ2-1|TRBD1|NA
CASSLGQGSNEQFF
TGTGCCAGCAGTTTAGGACAGGGTTCCAATGAGCAGTTCTTC
>TRBV27|TRBJ2-3|NA|NA
CASSFSSADTQYF
TGTGCCAGCAGTTTTTCTAGCGCAGATACGCAGTATTTT
>TRBV7-2|TRBJ2-3|NA|NA
CASSFLPGAGTDTQYF
TGTGCCAGCAGCTTCCTCCCGGGAGCGGGCACAGATACGCAGTATTTT
>TRBV5-1|TRBJ1-1|NA|few
CASSLTGRPMNTEAFF
TGCGCCAGCAGCTTGACAGGCAGGCCCATGAACACTGAAGCTTTCTTT
>TRBV19|TRBJ2-1|TRBD2|NA
CASSILAGVLNEQFF
TGTGCCAGTAGTATCCTAGCGGGAGTCCTAAATGAGCAGTTCTTC
>TRBV2|TRBJ1-2|NA|NA
CASNGGRVTGYTF
TGTGCCAGCAACGGGGGGCGCGTTACTGGCTACACCTTC
>TRBV3-1/TRBV3-2|TRBJ2-7|NA|once
CASSQDTGPYEQYF
TGTGCCAGCAGCCAAGACACGGGTCCCTACGAGCAGTACTTC
>TRBV9|TRBJ2-7|NA|NA
CASSVSGTPIPYEQYF
TGTGCCAGCAGCGTTTCCGGGACTCCCATCCCCTACGAGCAGTACTTC
>TRBV10-1|TRBJ2-3|NA|few
CASSEGPSAYTDTQYF
TGCGCCAGCAGTGAAGGTCCTAGCGCTTACACAGATACGCAGTATTTT
>TRBV4-1|TRBJ2-1|NA|NA
CASSPRDNEQFF
TGCGCCAGCAGCCCCCGCGACAATGAGCAGTTCTTC
>TRBV7-2|TRBJ2-7|NA|NA
CASNGGTYEQYF
TGTGCCAGCAACGGGGGAACCTACGAGCAGTACTTC
>TRBV21-1|TRBJ1-6|NA|NA
CASSKPLYSADSPLHF
TGTGCCAGCAGCAAACCTCTCTACAGTGCTGATTCACCCCTCCACTTT
>TRBV27|TRBJ2-7|TRBD2|NA
CASRTLAGGTLRYEQYF
TGTGCCAGCAGAACTCTAGCGGGAGGGACCCTACGCTACGAGCAGTACTTC
>TRBV25-1|TRBJ1-5|TRBD1|NA
CASSGTGGNQPQHF
TGTGCCAGCAGTGGAACAGGGGGTAATCAGCCCCAGCATTTT
>TRBV9|TRBJ1-5|NA|NA
CASSRGGSRDQPQHF
TGTGCCAGCAGCCGGGGGGGCAGTCGGGATCAGCCCCAGCATTTT
>TRBV5-1|TRBJ2-3|TRBD2|NA
CASRSGSRTDTQYF
TGCGCCAGCAGGAGCGGGAGTCGGACAGATACGCAGTATTTT
>TRBV2|TRBJ2-2|TRBD2|NA
CASSAGGPATGELFF
TGTGCCAGCAGTGCGGGAGGGCCGGCCACCGGGGAGCTGTTTTTT
>TRBV4-3|TRBJ2-1|NA|NA
CASSQDTPRETYNEQFF
TGCGCCAGCAGCCAAGATACCCCACGGGAGACGTACAATGAGCAGTTCTTC
>TRBV18|TRBJ1-4|TRBD1|NA
CASSLTGVSEKLFF
TGTGCCAGCTCACTGACAGGGGTGAGTGAAAAACTGTTTTTT
>TRBV28|TRBJ2-3|NA|NA
CASTPPIGTDTQYF
TGTGCCAGCACCCCACCTATAGGCACAGATACGCAGTATTTT
>TRBV18|TRBJ2-3|TRBD2|NA
CASSLAGSSTDTQYF
TGTGCCAGCTCACTAGCGGGATCTAGCACAGATACGCAGTATTTT
>TRBV27|TRBJ1-4|TRBD1|NA
CASSSWTGSYEKLFF
TGTGCCAGCAGTTCTTGGACAGGGTCTTATGAAAAACTGTTTTTT
>TRBV2|TRBJ2-5|TRBD2|NA
CASSELSGLAGGRETQYF
TGTGCCAGCAGTGAACTGTCGGGACTAGCGGGAGGGCGAGAGACCCAGTACTTC
>TRBV6-4|TRBJ2-3|NA|once
CASSDSAGRTDTQYF
TGTGCCAGCAGTGACTCGGCGGGCCGCACAGATACGCAGTATTTT
>TRBV6-2/TRBV6-3|TRBJ2-7|NA|NA
CASSFFRGTSSYEQYF
TGTGCCAGCAGTTTTTTCAGGGGCACCTCTTCCTACGAGCAGTACTTC
>TRBV27|TRBJ2-2|TRBD2|NA
CASSFLLAGGTGELFF
TGTGCCAGCAGTTTTCTCCTAGCGGGGGGCACCGGGGAGCTGTTTTTT
>TRBV15|TRBJ1-5|NA|NA
CATSRDLGDQPQHF
TGTGCCACCAGCAGAGATCTTGGAGATCAGCCCCAGCATTTT
>TRBV4-3|TRBJ2-5|TRBD2|NA
CASSQGLAGGVETQYF
TGCGCCAGCAGCCAAGGACTAGCGGGAGGGGTCGAGACCCAGTACTTC
>TRBV11-2|TRBJ2-7|NA|NA
CASSLLPDSSYEQYF
TGTGCCAGCAGCTTACTCCCGGACAGCTCCTACGAGCAGTACTTC
>TRBV6-5|TRBJ2-1|TRBD1|NA
CASSYNSGTGFYEQFF
TGTGCCAGCAGTTACAATTCGGGGACAGGTTTTTATGAGCAGTTCTTC
>TRBV19|TRBJ1-5|NA|NA
CASSFSGQPQHF
TGTGCCAGTAGTTTCAGCGGACAGCCCCAGCATTTT